The clone carrying this T cell receptor beta chain was counted many times. No antigen is known for it. The data are from a study of T cells in Graves' hyperthyroidism and ophthalmopathy. Broader study findings: Separating ophthalmopathy from stable hyperthyroidism was achieved by a 13 V-J model. Most thyroid clonotypes with frequency above 0.001 were detected in blood.

The investigators amplified TCR beta CDR3 regions from RNA transcripts. An initial round of RT-PCR targeting the TCR CDR3 relied on the HTBI primer set. In TCRdb, the multiplex PCR reads were re-called with MiXCR into one record per CDR3 protein. The sample has some 350,000 distinct CDR3 sequences, around a quarter seen once. When ophthalmopathy did not progress within 18 months, Graves' hyperthyroidism was considered stable. From germline, CDR1 is SGHTA and CDR2 FQGNSA. V trimming: 11 bases; J trimming: 2 bases; junction bases outside the gene matches: 7. The CDR3 extends over 13 amino acids. The receptor was isolated from a man aged 50-60 years with Graves' hyperthyroidism. The sequencing sample was made of blood. This chain connects TRBV7-2 to TRBJ2-7, with 9 nucleotides matching TRBD2. The CDR3 here is CAGGGLATYEQYF. In DNA form, the CDR3 reads TGTGCCGGCGGTGGACTAGCGACCTACGAGCAGTACTTC.